This is a list of T cell receptor beta chains from one sample in a study of shared clonotypes between healthy human individuals. The data were produced by immunoSEQ multiplex PCR, yet TCRdb's version contains in-frame clones alone and is incomplete. Of 1.5 million to 2.5 million clones listed, 85% to 95% were seen once; the top ten hold around 1%. The specimen sequenced was naive CD8+ T cells sorted from blood. The receptor set was obtained from a man in his late teens or twenties in good health. Each CDR3 is given with its conserved first and last residue. The D gene is left open where the match is weak. Only part of the rows carry a size: once, few, many, or a class if the clone is expanded.

V gene	J gene	clone size	D gene	CDR3 protein	CDR3 DNA
TRBV5-6	TRBJ1-6	few	-	CASSGGGSPLHF	TGTGCCAGCAGTGGGGGTGGGTCACCCCTCCACTTT
TRBV28	TRBJ1-4	-	-	CASSLLQGPITNEKLFF	TGTGCCAGCAGTTTATTGCAGGGACCGATAACTAATGAAAAACTGTTTTTT
TRBV29-1	TRBJ2-1	-	TRBD1	CSAVGTGFYNEQFF	TGCAGTGCTGTCGGGACAGGGTTCTACAATGAGCAGTTCTTC
TRBV5-4	TRBJ2-7	few	-	CASSLGELNYEQYF	TGTGCCAGCAGCTTGGGGGAATTGAACTACGAGCAGTACTTC
TRBV12-5	TRBJ2-7	-	-	CASAGTPRAYEQYF	TGTGCTAGTGCCGGGACTCCTAGGGCCTACGAGCAGTACTTC
TRBV7-9	TRBJ2-3	-	-	CASSQYYNREYVTDTQYF	TGTGCCAGCAGCCAATACTACAACCGGGAGTATGTAACAGATACGCAGTATTTT
TRBV6-5	TRBJ2-1	-	TRBD2	CASSGLAGGQEQFF	TGTGCCAGCTCCGGACTAGCGGGAGGCCAAGAGCAGTTCTTC
TRBV19	TRBJ1-1	-	TRBD1	CASSIDLETGVNTEAFF	TGTGCCAGTAGTATAGATCTTGAGACAGGGGTGAACACTGAAGCTTTCTTT
TRBV27	TRBJ2-7	-	-	CASSLSWVGASYEQYF	TGTGCCAGCAGTTTATCTTGGGTAGGGGCCTCCTACGAGCAGTACTTC
TRBV5-8	TRBJ1-5	-	-	CASSLDWFLDQPQHF	TGTGCCAGCAGCTTGGATTGGTTCCTCGATCAGCCCCAGCATTTT
TRBV2	TRBJ2-5	-	TRBD2	CASSDGPAGWGQETQYF	TGTGCCAGCAGTGACGGGCCAGCGGGGTGGGGACAAGAGACCCAGTACTTC
TRBV27	TRBJ2-7	-	TRBD1	CASSLTGGYEQYF	TGTGCCAGCAGTTTGACAGGGGGCTACGAGCAGTACTTC
TRBV2	TRBJ2-7	-	-	CASTLSSSASSYEQYF	TGTGCCAGCACCCTGTCCTCTAGCGCTAGCTCCTACGAGCAGTACTTC
TRBV27	TRBJ2-2	-	TRBD2	CASSLWGGGTGELFF	TGTGCCAGCAGTTTATGGGGGGGTGGTACCGGGGAGCTGTTTTTT
TRBV19	TRBJ2-3	-	-	CASSIEGGIGTDTQYF	TGTGCCAGTAGTATAGAGGGAGGAATCGGCACAGATACGCAGTATTTT
TRBV7-6	TRBJ2-7	-	TRBD1	CASSLVLDRAPYEQYF	TGTGCCAGCAGCTTAGTCCTGGACAGGGCCCCGTACGAGCAGTACTTC
TRBV6-1	TRBJ2-7	-	-	CASSEAEAGFEQYF	TGTGCCAGCAGTGAAGCTGAGGCGGGATTCGAGCAGTACTTC
TRBV9	TRBJ2-7	-	TRBD1	CASSVGLLQGGVYEQYF	TGTGCCAGCAGCGTAGGCCTACTACAGGGGGGCGTTTACGAGCAGTACTTC
TRBV5-4	TRBJ2-7	-	-	CASSFSGGYEQYF	TGTGCCAGCAGCTTTAGTGGAGGCTACGAGCAGTACTTC
TRBV5-1	TRBJ1-4	-	-	CASSLDRAVHEKLFF	TGCGCCAGCAGCTTGGACAGGGCGGTTCATGAAAAACTGTTTTTT
TRBV5-1	TRBJ2-7	-	TRBD2	CASSLAPAGVGYEQYF	TGCGCCAGCAGCTTGGCCCCCGCGGGAGTGGGCTACGAGCAGTACTTC
TRBV4-3	TRBJ2-6	-	-	CASSQDGVLGGANVLTF	TGCGCCAGCAGCCAAGATGGGGTCCTCGGAGGGGCCAACGTCCTGACTTTC
TRBV5-4	TRBJ1-3	-	TRBD1	CASSSDSQGAFSGNTIYF	TGTGCCAGCAGCTCCGATTCACAGGGGGCTTTCTCTGGAAACACCATATATTTT
TRBV4-3	TRBJ2-2	-	-	CASSQDRGTGELFF	TGCGCCAGCAGCCAAGATCGAGGCACCGGGGAGCTGTTTTTT
TRBV7-8	TRBJ2-7	-	-	CASSFEGGASYEQYF	TGTGCCAGCAGCTTTGAGGGGGGGGCATCCTACGAGCAGTACTTC
TRBV18	TRBJ1-1	-	-	CASSPGTTEAFF	TGTGCCAGCTCACCCGGGACAACCGAAGCTTTCTTT
TRBV7-9	TRBJ2-1	-	-	CASSLAANSYNEQFF	TGTGCCAGCAGCTTGGCTGCAAACTCCTACAATGAGCAGTTCTTC
TRBV19	TRBJ1-1	-	-	CASRNDMADPFLFF	TGTGCCAGTAGAAATGACATGGCGGACCCATTTCTTTTCTTT
TRBV7-9	TRBJ1-1	few	-	CASSLSPEAFF	TGTGCCAGCAGCTTAAGCCCTGAAGCTTTCTTT